This T cell receptor (beta chain) was found in a study of blood T cell repertoires in COVID-19. The overall study: In each case, the material was cDNA or gDNA derived from T cells, B-cell-depleted T cells, or PBMCs.

Original analysis: Estimated nucleated cell counts came from reference gene primer amplification. Profiling relied on immunoSEQ multiplex PCR, and the TCRdb table lists in-frame clones only, not all of them. That table gives V, J and clone size, and the DNA gave D and trimming. Counted here are tens of thousands of clones, 84% occurring once; the ten biggest clones make up over 35%. The V gene's germline CDR1 is LNHDA and CDR2 SQIVND (reference sequence). V shed 4 bases and J 2 bases; nucleotides not matched to a gene: 4. CDR3 length: 15 residues. The sequence derives from a man between 65 and 85 years old with acute or convalescent COVID-19. This chain links TRBV19 with TRBJ2-7, with 11 nucleotides matching TRBD2. Sequenced material: peripheral blood. The CDR3: CASSKGLAEAYEQYF. The CDR3 coding sequence is TGTGCCAGTAGTAAGGGACTAGCGGAGGCCTACGAGCAGTACTTC.